The 27 T cell receptor beta chains in this list originate from one sample, sequenced in a study of T cells in localized non-small cell lung cancer. Generated by immunoSEQ multiplex PCR, the TCRdb table keeps only in-frame clones and is missing some. The table has fewer than 3,500 clones, under 55% seen once. Material: lymph node tissue, obtained before any cancer treatment. Every receptor here comes from a woman aged 18 to 55 with stage I lung adenocarcinoma.

V gene TRBV9 combines with J gene TRBJ2-1; a weak D match, TRBD2 (6 bases). V shed 6 bases and J shed 12 bases, with 28 bases lying between them. Germline V lookup: CDR1 SGDLS, CDR2 YYNGEE. The CDR3 contains 16 residues. The CDR3 protein is CASTWDAGTPVRPQFF. The CDR3 region has the DNA TGTGCCAGCACGTGGGATGCCGGGACTCCAGTACGGCCGCAGTTCTTC.

The rearrangement joins TRBV29-1 to TRBJ2-1; no definite D call. Trimming took off 3 bases at V and 6 bases at J, with 18 bases between the two ends. From germline, CDR1 is SQVTM and CDR2 ANQGSEA. There are 15 residues in the CDR3. DNA of the CDR3: TGCAGCGTTGATAGGGAACAGATTCCCCGCAATGAGCAGTTCTTC. Its translation: CSVDREQIPRNEQFF.

This clone was seen more than once but under ten times. The chain combines TRBV30 with TRBJ2-7; no definite D call. The CDR3 has 15 amino acids. V dropped 0 bases and J dropped 2 bases, with 14 bases sitting between them. Germline V gives CDR1 GTSNPN, CDR2 SVGIG (reference sequence). In DNA, the CDR3 is TGTGCCTGGAGTGTACTCCCCGCCCCAGCCTACGAGCAGTACTTC. Its translation: CAWSVLPAPAYEQYF.

V is TRBV6-7 and J is TRBJ1-1, with 7 bases that match TRBD1. TRBV6-7 is flagged as an ORF with uncertain function. Trimming at V came to 6 bases and at J to 4 bases, leaving 8 bases not matched to a gene. This CDR3 contains 14 residues. CDR3 DNA: TGTGCCAGCAGAATAGGGACAGAAGGCACTGAAGCTTTCTTT. Protein sequence: CASRIGTEGTEAFF.

CDR3 protein: CAWSVGQGLEETQYF. DNA of the CDR3: TGTGCCTGGAGTGTAGGTCAGGGGCTGGAAGAGACCCAGTACTTC. The chain links TRBV30 to TRBJ2-5, with D perhaps matching TRBD1 (6 bases). The CDR3 has 15 amino acids. Trimming removed 0 bases at V and 3 bases at J, with 14 bases between. CDR1 GTSNPN and CDR2 SVGIG come from the germline V gene (reference sequence).

This clone was seen more than once but under ten times. The chain employs TRBV6-8 and TRBJ2-5, with TRBD2 matching 8 bases. The J segment lost 5 bases and the V segment lost 3 bases, leaving 5 bases of the junction unmatched. CDR3 length: 14 amino acids. CDR1 is MNHGY and CDR2 is SAAAGT in the germline V gene. The CDR3 loop reads CASSYRGGEETQYF. The CDR3 DNA reads as TGTGCCAGCAGTTATCGGGGGGGCGAGGAGACCCAGTACTTC.

Concerning this clone: An end of the junction does not agree with germline; a read error may underlie this. The chain couples TRBV29-1 to TRBJ1-1; D not certain. The CDR3 has 12 residues. CDR1 is SQVTM and CDR2 is ANQGSEA in the germline V gene. This CDR3 is CSALRFNTETFF. For the CDR3, the DNA is TGCAGCGCCCTTCGATTTAACACTGAAACTTTCTTT.

This chain connects TRBV19 to TRBJ2-1; possibly TRBD2 for D (6 bases). From germline, CDR1 is LNHDA and CDR2 SQIVND (reference sequence). CDR3 length: 14 residues. The V and J ends lost 5 bases and 7 bases respectively, with 15 bases between them. The CDR3 is CASSPGDWRNEQFF. CDR3 DNA sequence: TGTGCCAGTAGTCCGGGGGACTGGAGGAATGAGCAGTTCTTC.

The genes are TRBV15 and TRBJ2-5; 7 bases are shared with TRBD1. The CDR3 covers 15 residues. The germline V gene has CDR1 LNHNV and CDR2 YYDKDF (reference sequence). The V gene end was trimmed by 1 base and the J gene end by 5 bases; junction bases not matched to a gene: 7. The CDR3 spells CATSRGDRARETQYF. The CDR3 DNA follows: TGTGCCACCAGCAGAGGAGACAGGGCTCGCGAGACCCAGTACTTC.

V is TRBV28 and J is TRBJ2-2; 10 bases fit TRBD2. Germline V lookup: CDR1 MDHEN, CDR2 SYDVKM. The CDR3 sequence is 14 residues long. Trimming at V came to 4 bases and at J to 9 bases, leaving 5 bases not matched to a gene. The CDR3 coding sequence is TGTGCCAGCAGTTGGTCTAGCGGGAGCCGGGAGCTGTTTTTT. Translation gives CASSWSSGSRELFF.

The V gene is TRBV1, the J gene TRBJ1-5. TRBV1 is deemed a pseudogene. The CDR3 consists of 15 residues. CDR3 sequence (DNA): TGCGCCAGCAGCCAAAGGGTAATAGGCAATCAGCCCCAGCATTTT. As protein: CASSQRVIGNQPQHF.

This clone was observed a few times. DNA for the CDR3: TGTGCCAGCCTCCGGGACGGCAGCAATCAGCCCCAGCATTTT. Residues: CASLRDGSNQPQHF. This chain connects TRBV9 to TRBJ1-5; maybe TRBD1 (5 bases). The V gene's germline CDR1 is SGDLS and CDR2 YYNGEE. The CDR3 has 14 amino acids. V shed 7 bases and J shed 1 base, with 12 bases lying between them.

The chain carries TRBV19 and TRBJ1-5; D gene ambiguous. V lost 5 bases and J 5 bases, leaving 10 bases between the germline ends. CDR1 is LNHDA and CDR2 is SQIVND in the germline V gene (reference sequence). This CDR3 spans 13 amino acids. The CDR3 bases are TGTGCCAGTAGTGATACGAAGTATCAGCCCCAGCATTTT. This translates into CASSDTKYQPQHF.

This clone has just a few counts. V usage is TRBV4-1 and J usage is TRBJ1-4; the D gene is possibly TRBD1 (5 bases). The CDR3 totals 16 residues. V was cut by 1 base and J by 6 bases, with 15 bases left in between. CDR1 MGHRA and CDR2 YSYEKL come from the germline V gene. In DNA form, the CDR3 reads TGCGCCAGCAGCCAAGGTTCGGGGCTATATGATGAAAAACTGTTTTTT. Its protein is CASSQGSGLYDEKLFF.

The chain links TRBV28 to TRBJ1-2; 7 bases fit TRBD1. Looked up from germline, CDR1 is MDHEN and CDR2 is SYDVKM. The CDR3 is 12 amino acids. J lost 8 bases, V lost 5 bases, and 5 bases had no gene match. DNA for the CDR3: TGTGCCAGCAGTAGACAGGGAGAGGGCTACACCTTC. It specifies CASSRQGEGYTF.

This clone was seen only a few times. This sequence joins TRBV30 and TRBJ1-2; possibly TRBD1 for D (5 bases). Trimming took off 5 bases at V and 4 bases at J, with 8 bases between the two ends. Germline V CDR1 and CDR2: GTSNPN, SVGIG (reference sequence). The CDR3 is 11 residues long. The CDR3 bases are TGTGCCTGGGCTGGGGGCTATGGCTACACCTTC. Translating it yields CAWAGGYGYTF. Drawing the rest from reference TRBV30 and TRBJ1-2, the complete variable domain is SQTIHQWPATLVQPVGSPLSLECTVEGTSNPNLYWYRQAAGRGLQLLFYSVGIGQISSEVPQNLSASRPQDRQFILSSKKLLLSDSGFYLCAWAGGYGYTFGSGTRLTVV.

The table lists this clone with a few counts. The CDR3 sequence: CASSYSGQDTEAFF. The CDR3 nucleotides read TGTGCCAGCAGTTACAGCGGACAGGACACTGAAGCTTTCTTT. The J gene is TRBJ1-1, the V gene TRBV6-8; 7 bases are a match to TRBD1. The junction had 3 bases not matched to a gene; V was cut back by 2 bases and J by 3 bases. The CDR3 loop spans 14 amino acids. Germline values: CDR1 MNHGY, CDR2 SAAAGT.

The CDR3 DNA follows: TGCGCCAGCAGCTTGGGGGGCCCCCAAGAGACCCAGTACTTC. This translates into CASSLGGPQETQYF. This chain joins TRBV5-1 and TRBJ2-5, with D maybe TRBD1 (5 bases). Deletions cut 0 bases from V and 1 base from J, with 7 bases between. Germline CDR1 SGHRS, CDR2 YFSETQ. The CDR3 extends over 14 amino acids.

This clone occurred a few times. The gene calls are TRBV18 and TRBJ2-3; D call uncertain. Deletions cut 0 bases from V and 3 bases from J, with 4 bases between. Germline V gene data show CDR1 as KGHSH and CDR2 as LQKENI. This CDR3 has 13 amino acids. The CDR3: CASSPPTTDTQYF. CDR3 DNA: TGTGCCAGCTCACCACCTACTACAGATACGCAGTATTTT. The full variable domain, its missing parts supplied by reference TRBV18 and TRBJ2-3, is NAGVMQNPRHLVRRRGQEARLRCSPMKGHSHVYWYRQLPEEGLKFMVYLQKENIIDESGMPKERFSAEFPKEGPSILRIQQVVRGDSAAYFCASSPPTTDTQYFGPGTRLTVL.

On this clone: At the DNA level, this CDR3 is encoded by other sequences in the same sample as well. The V gene is TRBV6-8, the J gene TRBJ2-7, with a possible D match to TRBD2 (6 bases). Germline V lookup: CDR1 MNHGY, CDR2 SAAAGT. Between the trimmed V and J ends, which lost 0 bases and 6 bases, there was a span of 6 bases. CDR3 size: 12 residues. The CDR3 spells CASSYSGGEQYF. CDR3 bases: TGTGCCAGCAGTTACTCGGGGGGCGAGCAGTACTTC.

The rearrangement uses TRBV30 and TRBJ1-3, with D unclear. The CDR3 totals 11 residues. V lost 4 bases and J lost 7, with 8 bases in between. Germline V lookup: CDR1 GTSNPN, CDR2 SVGIG (reference sequence). In nucleotides, the CDR3 is TGTGCCTGGATTCTGGGGAACACCATATATTTT. It specifies CAWILGNTIYF.

V gene TRBV15 combines with J gene TRBJ1-5, with a tentative D call TRBD1 (6 bases). This CDR3 region has 17 residues. V lost 0 bases and J 0 bases, leaving 12 bases between the germline ends. CDR1 and CDR2 (germline): LNHNV, YYDKDF (reference sequence). DNA for the CDR3: TGTGCCACCAGCAGAGATCCGGACAGCGTTAGCAATCAGCCCCAGCATTTT. This codes for CATSRDPDSVSNQPQHF.

This clone was picked up a small number of times. The rearrangement uses TRBV9 and TRBJ1-1, with 10 nucleotides matching TRBD1. Per the germline V gene, CDR1 is SGDLS and CDR2 is YYNGEE. The V segment lost 3 bases and the J segment 7 bases; nucleotides outside the gene matches: 6. The CDR3 extends over 14 amino acids. CDR3: CASSGQGARSEAFF. As DNA, the CDR3 is TGTGCCAGCAGCGGACAGGGGGCGAGAAGTGAAGCTTTCTTT.

The chain recombines TRBV30 with TRBJ2-1; 9 bases match TRBD2. CDR1 is GTSNPN, CDR2 SVGIG, per germline (reference sequence). CDR3 length equals 14 residues. Germline trimming cut 4 bases from V and 8 bases from J; bases unmatched to any gene: 9. CDR3 loop: CAWTGLASVDEQFF. DNA for the CDR3: TGTGCCTGGACGGGACTAGCATCGGTCGATGAGCAGTTCTTC.

This clone was seen once. This sequence joins TRBV14 and TRBJ2-5, with TRBD2 matching over 8 bases. This CDR3 has 16 amino acids. Per the germline V gene, CDR1 is SGHDN and CDR2 is FVKESK. V lost 4 bases and J lost 3; bases outside the gene matches: 10. The CDR3 loop reads CASSLREGLFKETQYF. The DNA for the CDR3 is TGTGCCAGCAGCCTCCGGGAGGGCCTATTCAAAGAGACCCAGTACTTC.

V usage is TRBV19 and J usage is TRBJ2-7; D is perhaps TRBD2 (7 bases). The CDR3 spans 18 residues. Trimming pared 4 bases from V and 3 bases from J, leaving 25 bases between. CDR1 LNHDA and CDR2 SQIVND come from the germline V gene (reference sequence). CDR3 region: CASSTNSWGGVHLYEQYF. The CDR3 DNA sequence: TGTGCCAGTAGTACAAACTCCTGGGGGGGCGTCCACCTCTACGAGCAGTACTTC.

This chain links TRBV19 with TRBJ2-7; 7 nucleotides agree with TRBD2. The CDR3 covers 15 residues. Germline V gene sequence: CDR1 LNHDA, CDR2 SQIVND (reference sequence). J lost 2 bases, V lost 4 bases, and 8 bases had no gene match. The CDR3 sequence is CASSSAASGTYEQYF. CDR3 nucleotides: TGTGCCAGTAGTAGCGCGGCTAGCGGTACCTACGAGCAGTACTTC.